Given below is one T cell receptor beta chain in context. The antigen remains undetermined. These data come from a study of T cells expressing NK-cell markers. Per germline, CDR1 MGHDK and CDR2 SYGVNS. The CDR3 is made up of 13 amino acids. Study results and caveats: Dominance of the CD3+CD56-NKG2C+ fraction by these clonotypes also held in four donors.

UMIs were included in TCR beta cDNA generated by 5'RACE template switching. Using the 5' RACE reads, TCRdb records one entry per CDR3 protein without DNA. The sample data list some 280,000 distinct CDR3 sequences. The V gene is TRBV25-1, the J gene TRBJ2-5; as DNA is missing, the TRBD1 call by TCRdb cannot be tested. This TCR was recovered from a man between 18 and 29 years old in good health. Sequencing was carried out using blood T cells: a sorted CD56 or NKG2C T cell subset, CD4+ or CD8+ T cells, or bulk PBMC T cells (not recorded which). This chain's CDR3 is CASSEYGGETQYF.